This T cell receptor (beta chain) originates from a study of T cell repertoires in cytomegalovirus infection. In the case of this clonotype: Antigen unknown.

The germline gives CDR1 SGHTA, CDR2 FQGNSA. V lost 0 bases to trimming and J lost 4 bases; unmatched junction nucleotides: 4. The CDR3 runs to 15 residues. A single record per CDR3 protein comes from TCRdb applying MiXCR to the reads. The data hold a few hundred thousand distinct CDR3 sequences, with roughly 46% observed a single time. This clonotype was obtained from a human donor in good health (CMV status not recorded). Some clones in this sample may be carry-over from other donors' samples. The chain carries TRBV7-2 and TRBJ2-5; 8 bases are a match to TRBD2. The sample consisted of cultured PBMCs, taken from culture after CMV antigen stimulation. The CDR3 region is CASSLAFLAGETQYF. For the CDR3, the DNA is TGTGCCAGCAGCTTAGCTTTCCTAGCGGGAGAGACCCAGTACTTC. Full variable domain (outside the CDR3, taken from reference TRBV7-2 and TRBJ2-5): GAGVSQSPSNKVTEKGKDVELRCDPISGHTALYWYRQSLGQGLEFLIYFQGNSAPDKSGLPSDRFSAERTGGSVSTLTIQRTQQEDSAVYLCASSLAFLAGETQYFGPGTRLLVL.